This paragraph covers one T cell receptor (beta chain) sequence. This entry is derived from a study of cytomegalovirus exposure and HLA in healthy donors. 60 Vbeta and 13 Jbeta primers were used in PCR. Clones were read by immunoSEQ multiplex PCR, and TCRdb kept only the in-frame ones, dropping some. Of around 94,000 clones listed, over 65% are singletons. Germline CDR1 reads LGHNA; CDR2 reads YSLEER. V lost 3 bases and J lost 0; bases outside the gene matches: 11. The CDR3 runs 18 residues. This sequence was found in a human donor in good health. The sample taken for sequencing was PBMCs. V and J are TRBV4-3 and TRBJ2-1; 7 nucleotides agree with TRBD2. CDR3 DNA: TGCGCCAGCAGCCACCCGAAAAGCGGCGGGAGCTCCTACAATGAGCAGTTCTTC. Its protein product is CASSHPKSGGSSYNEQFF.